The present T cell receptor (beta chain) was sequenced within a study of T-cell memory formation after mild COVID-19 (dated by TCRdb to about 2021). At the level of the whole study: Most TCR sequence clusters were specific to one of the two donors. Longitudinal TCRalpha and TCRbeta repertoire sequencing tracked T-cell clones expanding and contracting after mild COVID-19 in a couple of donors. Two young, previously healthy adult volunteers made up the cohort, one male and one female.

The CDR3 goes from the cysteine to the phenylalanine over 12 residues. The sequence is cut down to CDR3 DNA, 36 bases in frame from base 1. CDR1 and CDR2 were assigned from the germline V gene (reference sequence) as DFQATT and SNEGSKA. The germline ends are 14 bases apart after V is trimmed by 6 bases and J by 6 bases. PBMCs were isolated by Ficoll-Paque density gradient centrifugation. About this clonotype itself: Its antigen is currently not known. No much larger clonotype is one base removed from it; base qualities were not supplied.

Broad study findings and their caveats: SARS-CoV-2 specificity was not confirmed for the second-wave clones peaking on day 37. The study included only two mild cases, and larger cohorts that include severe cases with pre-infection samples were judged to be necessary. From day 15 to 85, contracting clones showed balanced CD4/CD8 phenotypes, whereas a second wave of clones that expanded from day 15 to 37 leaned towards CD4+. The detection of some responding clones in pre-infection memory suggests that pre-existing cross-reactive memory T cells joined the SARS-CoV-2 response. Contracting CD4+ clones appeared mostly in the CM and EM memory subsets, whereas CD8+ clones were enriched in EMRA.

This sample was sequenced with an Illumina NovaSeq 6000. cDNA libraries for TCRalpha and TCRbeta were prepared by 5'RACE using constant-segment primers, with sample barcodes and unique molecular identifiers added. Trizol reagent was used to extract RNA from every sample. Amplification of the libraries took two PCR steps, and the second step added a second sample barcode plus Illumina TruSeq adapters. Sequencing of the libraries was done on an Illumina NovaSeq, producing 2 x 150 bp paired-end reads. The paper's data handling went like this. The reads were demultiplexed and collapsed into UMI-guided consensus sequences using migec v1.2.7. With mixcr v2.1.11, UMI consensuses were aligned to TRA and TRB V and J templates and assembled into clonotypes. Clonotypes were classified as expanded or contracted when called significant by both edgeR and NoisET, with noise models trained on biological replicates. For edgeR calls, the cutoffs were a false discovery rate-adjusted p below 0.01 and a log2 fold-change threshold of 1. PCA with hierarchical clustering of max-normalized trajectories of the 1000 most abundant clonotypes was used as exploratory dynamics analysis. Separately sequenced CD4+ and CD8+ repertoires were used to assign the CD4 or CD8 phenotype of responding clones. TCRdb reran the public reads through fastp at Q25 and MiXCR, keeping productive beta chains. Each CDR3 protein gets just one entry, which takes the most common genes and DNA from the rows behind it. The V and J calls and clone size are TCRdb's, not the authors'. In this sample the table shows roughly 400,000 distinct CDR3 sequences, roughly 15% of which occur a single time. In total, the top ten clones hold 20% to 25% of the sample.

Sequencing used PBMCs or a T cell subset sorted from them (not recorded which). This chain joins TRBV20-1 to TRBJ1-2, with the D gene too uncertain to name. This TCR was sampled from a man between 18 and 29 years old who had mild COVID-19 (a few samples of this study predate the infection). The sample titles of this study are shuffled in the database, so cell type and time point are left out; the donor was told from shared clones. CDR3 sequence: CSAKRTPHGYTF. The base sequence is TGCAGTGCAAAGAGGACGCCCCATGGCTACACCTTC.